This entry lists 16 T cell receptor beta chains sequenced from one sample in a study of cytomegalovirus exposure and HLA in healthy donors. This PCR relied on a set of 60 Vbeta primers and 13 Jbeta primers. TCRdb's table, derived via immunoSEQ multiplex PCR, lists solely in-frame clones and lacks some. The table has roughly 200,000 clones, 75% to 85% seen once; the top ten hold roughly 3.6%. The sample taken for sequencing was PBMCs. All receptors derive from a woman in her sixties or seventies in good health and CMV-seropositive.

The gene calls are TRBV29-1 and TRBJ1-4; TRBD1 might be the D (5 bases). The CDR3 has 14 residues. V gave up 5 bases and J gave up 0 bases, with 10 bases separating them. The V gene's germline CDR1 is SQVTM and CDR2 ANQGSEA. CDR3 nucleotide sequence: TGCAGCGTTTCAGGGAGGCCAACTAATGAAAAACTGTTTTTT. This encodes CSVSGRPTNEKLFF.

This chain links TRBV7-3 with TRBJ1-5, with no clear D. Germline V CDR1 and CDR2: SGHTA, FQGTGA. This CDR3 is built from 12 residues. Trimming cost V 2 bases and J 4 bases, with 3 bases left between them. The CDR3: CASSLQNQPQHF. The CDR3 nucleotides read TGTGCCAGCAGCTTACAGAATCAGCCCCAGCATTTT.

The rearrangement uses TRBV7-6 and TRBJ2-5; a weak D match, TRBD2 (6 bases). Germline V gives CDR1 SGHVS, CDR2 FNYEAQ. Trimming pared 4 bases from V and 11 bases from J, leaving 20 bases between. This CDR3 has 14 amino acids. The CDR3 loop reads CASSSRTSPGEQYF. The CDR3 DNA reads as TGTGCCAGCAGCTCCCGGACCTCCCCGGGGGAGCAGTACTTC. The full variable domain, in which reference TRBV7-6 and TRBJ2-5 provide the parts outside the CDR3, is GAGVSQSPRYKVTKRGQDVALRCDPISGHVSLYWYRQALGQGPEFLTYFNYEAQQDKSGLPNDRFSAERPEGSISTLTIQRTEQRDSAMYRCASSSRTSPGEQYFGPGTRLLVL.

CDR3 protein: CSVGVGQGLNYGYTF. In DNA, the CDR3 is TGCAGCGTTGGAGTTGGACAGGGATTAAACTATGGCTACACCTTC. The J gene is TRBJ1-2, the V gene TRBV29-1, with TRBD1 identical over 8 bases. Looked up from germline, CDR1 is SQVTM and CDR2 is ANQGSEA. CDR3 length: 15 amino acids. V shed 4 bases, J shed 2 bases, and the junction held 9 bases outside the gene matches.

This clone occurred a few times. The CDR3 sequence is CASSSGLKGTDTQYF. CDR3 nucleotide sequence: TGTGCCAGCAGCTCAGGTTTAAAGGGCACAGATACGCAGTATTTT. The rearrangement links TRBV28 to TRBJ2-3; D not certain. V was shortened by 6 bases and J by 1 base, with 14 bases between the two germline ends. CDR1 MDHEN and CDR2 SYDVKM come from the germline V gene. The CDR3 sequence is 15 residues long.

The CDR3: CASSTTGVAGNTIYF. DNA of the CDR3: TGTGCCAGTAGTACAACAGGGGTGGCCGGAAACACCATATATTTT. This rearrangement joins TRBV6-5 to TRBJ1-3; 7 bases fit TRBD1. Germline V gene lookup returns CDR1 MNHEY and CDR2 SVGAGI. V shed 9 bases and J 4 bases; nucleotides not matched to a gene: 12. The CDR3 contains 15 residues.

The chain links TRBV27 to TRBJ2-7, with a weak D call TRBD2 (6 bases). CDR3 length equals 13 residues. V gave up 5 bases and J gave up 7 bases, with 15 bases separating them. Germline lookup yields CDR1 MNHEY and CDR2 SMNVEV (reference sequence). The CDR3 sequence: CASSTSGPGEQYF. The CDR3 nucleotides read TGTGCCAGCAGTACGAGCGGGCCGGGGGAGCAGTACTTC.

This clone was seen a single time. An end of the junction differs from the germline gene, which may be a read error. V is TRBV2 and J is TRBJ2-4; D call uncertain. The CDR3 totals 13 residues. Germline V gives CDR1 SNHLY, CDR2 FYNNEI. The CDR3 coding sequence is TGTGCCAGCAGTGAATCGGATCCTAACAGTCAGTACTTC. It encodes CASSESDPNSQYF.

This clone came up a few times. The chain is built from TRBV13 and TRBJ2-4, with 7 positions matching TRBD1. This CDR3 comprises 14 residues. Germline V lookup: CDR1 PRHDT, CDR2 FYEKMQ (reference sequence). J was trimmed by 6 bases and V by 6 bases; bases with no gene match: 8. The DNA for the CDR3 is TGTGCCAGCAGTCGCCAGACAGGGCGAAACATTCAGTACTTC. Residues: CASSRQTGRNIQYF.

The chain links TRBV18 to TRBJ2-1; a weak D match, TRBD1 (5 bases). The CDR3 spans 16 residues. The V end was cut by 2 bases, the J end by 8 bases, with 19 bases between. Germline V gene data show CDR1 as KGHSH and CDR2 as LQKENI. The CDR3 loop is CASSPNIRGLIDEQFF. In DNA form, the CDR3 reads TGTGCCAGCTCACCAAATATAAGGGGATTAATTGATGAGCAGTTCTTC.

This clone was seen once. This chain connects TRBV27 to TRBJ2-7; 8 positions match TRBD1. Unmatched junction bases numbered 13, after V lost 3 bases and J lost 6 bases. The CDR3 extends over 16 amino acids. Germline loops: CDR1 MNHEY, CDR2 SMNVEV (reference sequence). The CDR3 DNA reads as TGTGCCAGCAGTTTTCTGGCTGGACAGGGATTAACCGAGCAGTACTTC. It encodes CASSFLAGQGLTEQYF.

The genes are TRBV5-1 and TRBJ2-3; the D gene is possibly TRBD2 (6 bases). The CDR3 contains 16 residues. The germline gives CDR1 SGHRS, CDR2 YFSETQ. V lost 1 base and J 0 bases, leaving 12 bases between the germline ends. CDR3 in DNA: TGCGCCAGCAGCTTGCGGGACTCTTCTAGCACAGATACGCAGTATTTT. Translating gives CASSLRDSSSTDTQYF. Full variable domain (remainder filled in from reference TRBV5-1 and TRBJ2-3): KAGVTQTPRYLIKTRGQQVTLSCSPISGHRSVSWYQQTPGQGLQFLFEYFSETQRNKGNFPGRFSGRQFSNSRSEMNVSTLELGDSALYLCASSLRDSSSTDTQYFGPGTRLTVL.

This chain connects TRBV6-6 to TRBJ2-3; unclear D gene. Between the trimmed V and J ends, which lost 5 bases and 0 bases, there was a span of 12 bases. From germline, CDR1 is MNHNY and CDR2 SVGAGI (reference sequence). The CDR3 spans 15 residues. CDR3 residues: CASSRSDTSTDTQYF. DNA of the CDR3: TGTGCCAGCAGTCGGTCTGATACGAGCACAGATACGCAGTATTTT.

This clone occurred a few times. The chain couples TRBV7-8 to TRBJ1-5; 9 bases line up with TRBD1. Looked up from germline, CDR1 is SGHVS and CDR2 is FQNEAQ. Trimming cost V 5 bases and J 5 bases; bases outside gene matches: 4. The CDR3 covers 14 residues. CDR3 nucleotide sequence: TGTGCCAGCAGCCCAACAGGGGGCTATCAGCCCCAGCATTTT. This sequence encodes CASSPTGGYQPQHF.

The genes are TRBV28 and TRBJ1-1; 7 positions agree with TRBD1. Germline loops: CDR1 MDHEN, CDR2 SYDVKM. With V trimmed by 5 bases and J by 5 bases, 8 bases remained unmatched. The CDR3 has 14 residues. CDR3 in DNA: TGTGCCAGCAGTCTGACAGGGCCGGGGACTGAAGCTTTCTTT. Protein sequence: CASSLTGPGTEAFF.

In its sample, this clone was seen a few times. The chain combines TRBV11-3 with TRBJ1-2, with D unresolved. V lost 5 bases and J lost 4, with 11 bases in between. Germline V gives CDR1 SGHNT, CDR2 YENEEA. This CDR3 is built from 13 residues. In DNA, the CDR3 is TGTGCCAGCAGCCTTGGGAGCGTCTATGGCTACACCTTC. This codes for CASSLGSVYGYTF.